This TCR beta chain was captured by sequencing in a study of T cell responses to AZD1222 COVID-19 vaccine. A single count supports this clone. The target antigen is unknown. The data were produced by immunoSEQ multiplex PCR, yet TCRdb's version contains in-frame clones alone and is incomplete. The sample shows approximately 150,000 clones, 88% of them seen only once. Findings of the study overall: The study identified only five to seven AZD1222 recipients as seropositive at baseline. There were mostly white British donors and more females than males, and clonal diversity was possibly underestimated. Repertoires were obtained only post-peak T cell response.

The TCR comes from an adult in good health. Sequencing was performed on peripheral blood, taken on day 0 of MenACWY control vaccination.

DNA of the CDR3: TGTGCCAGCAGTCCTACAGGCAGCTCCTACAATGAGCAGTTCTTC. Translated: CASSPTGSSYNEQFF. V and J are TRBV6-5 and TRBJ2-1; possibly TRBD1 for D (5 bases). The CDR3 is made up of 15 amino acids. Germline values: CDR1 MNHEY, CDR2 SVGAGI. Trimming removed 5 bases from V and 0 bases from J, with 11 bases in between.